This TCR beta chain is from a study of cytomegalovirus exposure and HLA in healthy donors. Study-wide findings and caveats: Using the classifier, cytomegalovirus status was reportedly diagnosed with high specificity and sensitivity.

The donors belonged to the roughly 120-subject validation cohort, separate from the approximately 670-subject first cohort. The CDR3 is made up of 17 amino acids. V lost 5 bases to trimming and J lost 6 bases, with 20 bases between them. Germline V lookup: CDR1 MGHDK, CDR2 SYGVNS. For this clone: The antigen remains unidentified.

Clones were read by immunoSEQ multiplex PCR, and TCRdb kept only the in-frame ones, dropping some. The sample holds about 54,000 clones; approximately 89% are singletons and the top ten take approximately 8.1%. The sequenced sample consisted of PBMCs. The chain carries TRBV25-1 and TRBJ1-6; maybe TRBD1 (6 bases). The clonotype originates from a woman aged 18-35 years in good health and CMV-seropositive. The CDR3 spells CASSPGGLGSFNSPLHF. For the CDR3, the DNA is TGTGCCAGCAGTCCTGGGGGCTTAGGCAGTTTTAATTCACCCCTCCACTTT.